One and the same sample provided the 12 T cell receptor beta chains below, sequenced in a study of neoadjuvant anti-PD-1 for oral cavity cancer. The sample's time point: after neoadjuvant nivolumab, at surgical resection. Assay: immunoSEQ multiplex PCR; the TCRdb copy retains only in-frame clones and omits some. The top ten clones hold around 2.4% of a sample with more than 13,000 clones, approximately 73% of them seen once. Sequencing was performed on PBMCs, taken after nivolumab (anti-PD-1) treatment. These receptors came from a person aged 35-80 years with oral cavity squamous cell carcinoma.

This chain connects TRBV29-1 to TRBJ1-2; 7 bases match TRBD1. V dropped 3 bases and J dropped 7; count of bases not matched to a gene: 5. CDR3 length equals 12 residues. The germline CDR1 and CDR2 sequences are SQVTM and ANQGSEA. The DNA of the CDR3 is TGCAGCGTTGACCGGGACAGACTTGGCTACACCTTC. Its protein is CSVDRDRLGYTF.

The gene calls are TRBV11-2 and TRBJ2-7; D might be TRBD2 (6 bases). Trimming removed 0 bases from V and 2 bases from J, with 20 bases in between. The germline gives CDR1 SGHAT, CDR2 FQNNGV. CDR3 length: 18 amino acids. CDR3 protein: CASSLDLSGRDFTYEQYF. DNA of the CDR3: TGTGCCAGCAGCTTAGATCTAAGTGGTCGGGACTTTACCTACGAGCAGTACTTC.

The chain joins TRBV5-5 to TRBJ1-4; D not certain. Germline values: CDR1 SGHKS, CDR2 YYEKEE (reference sequence). The V end was cut by 0 bases, the J end by 10 bases, with 13 bases between. This CDR3 is built from 14 residues. CDR3 nucleotide sequence: TGTGCCAGCAGCTTGGGAGGGAAAGGCGGAAAACTGTTTTTT. It translates to CASSLGGKGGKLFF.

In its sample, this clone was seen a few times. The chain is built from TRBV6-6 and TRBJ2-2, with 8 bases fitting TRBD2. The J segment lost 4 bases and the V segment lost 8 bases, leaving 3 bases of the junction unmatched. Germline CDR1 reads MNHNY; CDR2 reads SVGAGI (reference sequence). This CDR3 has 13 amino acids. In DNA form, the CDR3 reads TGTGCCAGCCACCGGGAGGGCACCGGGGAGCTGTTTTTT. This sequence encodes CASHREGTGELFF.

The V gene is TRBV13, the J gene TRBJ1-2, with 12 bases fitting TRBD1. Germline CDR1 is PRHDT and CDR2 is FYEKMQ (reference sequence). With V trimmed by 7 bases and J by 3 bases, 9 bases remained unmatched. The CDR3 spans 16 residues. The CDR3 protein is CASTGHGTGGDYGYTF. DNA for the CDR3: TGTGCCAGCACCGGGCACGGGACAGGGGGCGACTATGGCTACACCTTC.

The gene calls are TRBV4-1 and TRBJ2-5, with D tentatively TRBD2 (5 bases). This CDR3 is built from 16 residues. Between the trimmed V and J ends, which lost 4 bases and 0 bases, there was a span of 15 bases. Germline lookup yields CDR1 MGHRA and CDR2 YSYEKL. The CDR3 loop is CASSRGIRSYQETQYF. In nucleotides, the CDR3 is TGCGCCAGCAGCCGAGGGATCCGGTCGTACCAAGAGACCCAGTACTTC.

This clone occurred a few times. The rearrangement links TRBV7-3 to TRBJ1-2; TRBD1 is a possible D gene (5 bases). The CDR3 contains 14 residues. Germline lookup yields CDR1 SGHTA and CDR2 FQGTGA. V lost 1 base to trimming and J lost 4 bases, with 10 bases between them. The CDR3 DNA follows: TGTGCCAGCAGCTTAATAGCAGGGACCTATGGCTACACCTTC. Its translation: CASSLIAGTYGYTF.

V usage is TRBV28 and J usage is TRBJ2-5, with a possible D match to TRBD2 (7 bases). The CDR3 extends over 15 amino acids. Trimming removed 3 bases at V and 3 bases at J, with 14 bases between. Per the germline V gene, CDR1 is MDHEN and CDR2 is SYDVKM. CDR3 region: CASSLGGPEKETQYF. CDR3 DNA sequence: TGTGCCAGCAGTTTGGGGGGGCCAGAAAAAGAGACCCAGTACTTC.

The chain links TRBV11-2 to TRBJ1-3, with D perhaps TRBD1 (5 bases). The V end lost 4 bases, the J end lost 0 bases, and 13 bases lay between the germline ends. The CDR3 is 16 residues long. From germline, CDR1 is SGHAT and CDR2 FQNNGV. The CDR3 loop is CASSWRQRSSGNTIYF. CDR3 sequence (DNA): TGTGCCAGCAGCTGGCGACAGCGTTCCTCTGGAAACACCATATATTTT.

This clone was picked up a small number of times. J is TRBJ2-1 and V is TRBV19; the match to TRBD1 covers 9 bases. This CDR3 is 14 amino acids long. V gave up 7 bases and J gave up 3 bases; unmatched junction bases: 4. Germline CDR1 LNHDA, CDR2 SQIVND (reference sequence). The CDR3 reads CASTRQGGYNEQFF. As DNA, the CDR3 is TGTGCCAGTACCCGACAGGGGGGCTACAATGAGCAGTTCTTC.

The rearrangement links TRBV2 to TRBJ1-4; no clear D gene. V lost 0 bases and J 10 bases, leaving 12 bases between the germline ends. The V gene's germline CDR1 is SNHLY and CDR2 FYNNEI. CDR3 length: 14 residues. The CDR3 sequence is CASSEARQVGKLFF. CDR3 in DNA: TGTGCCAGCAGTGAAGCGCGTCAGGTCGGAAAACTGTTTTTT.

This chain joins TRBV19 and TRBJ1-5; no reliable D call. The V end was cut by 1 base, the J end by 1 base, with 17 bases between. The CDR3 is 18 residues long. Germline V lookup: CDR1 LNHDA, CDR2 SQIVND (reference sequence). The CDR3 DNA is TGTGCCAGTAGTATAGTACGGACGGCAGGAGTAAGCAATCAGCCCCAGCATTTT. Protein: CASSIVRTAGVSNQPQHF.